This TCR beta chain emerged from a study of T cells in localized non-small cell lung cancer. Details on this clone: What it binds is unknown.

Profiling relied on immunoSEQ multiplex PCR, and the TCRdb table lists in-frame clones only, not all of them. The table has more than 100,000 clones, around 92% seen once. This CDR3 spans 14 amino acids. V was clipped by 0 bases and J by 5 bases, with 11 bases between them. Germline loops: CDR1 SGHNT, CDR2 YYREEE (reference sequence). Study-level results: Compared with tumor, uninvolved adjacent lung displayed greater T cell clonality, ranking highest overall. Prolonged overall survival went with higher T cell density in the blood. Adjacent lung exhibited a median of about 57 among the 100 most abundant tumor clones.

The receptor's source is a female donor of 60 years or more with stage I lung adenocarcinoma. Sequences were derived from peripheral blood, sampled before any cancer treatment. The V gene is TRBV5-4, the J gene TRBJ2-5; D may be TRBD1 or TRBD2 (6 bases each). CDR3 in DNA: TGTGCCAGCAGCTTGGAGCAGGGGAGGGAGACCCAGTACTTC. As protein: CASSLEQGRETQYF.